This T cell receptor beta chain was sequenced for a study of blood T cell repertoires in COVID-19. Deletions cut 3 bases from V and 4 bases from J, with 8 bases between. Germline V gene lookup returns CDR1 KGHDR and CDR2 SFDVKD. This CDR3 is built from 13 residues. Recovery among Cohort 3 donors was established by two negative PCRs, clearance, or symptom resolution. The protocol was immunoSEQ multiplex PCR, while the TCRdb copy is restricted to in-frame clones and leaves out a portion. Of a few hundred thousand clones in the sample, around 90% were seen once. This chain links TRBV24-1 with TRBJ1-2, with D uncertain. The sample taken for sequencing was PBMCs or T cells enriched from blood (not recorded which). The TCR comes from a woman aged 18-35 years who had recovered from COVID-19. The CDR3 DNA is TGTGCCACCAGTGATGGGAGCCTCTATGGCTACACCTTC. Its protein product is CATSDGSLYGYTF.